These 4 T cell receptor beta chains were sequenced from one sample in a study of Ad26.COV2.S vaccination and SARS-CoV-2 variants. The assay was immunoSEQ multiplex PCR, and TCRdb's table has in-frame clones only and misses some. The sample yields fewer than 800,000 clones, around 90% seen once. The treatment was: 19 received Ad26.COV2.S at low or high dose, single or two shots; a few received placebo; per-sample allocation not given. Specimen acquisition occurred on day 63 following the initial vaccine or placebo injection. The material sequenced was peripheral blood, taken in a trial of Ad26.COV2.S vaccine versus placebo. The receptors stem from a person aged 18 to 59 who received the Ad26.COV2.S COVID-19 vaccine or a placebo.

This sequence joins TRBV7-9 and TRBJ1-2; no reliable D call. Trimming pared 4 bases from V and 7 bases from J, leaving 7 bases between. Germline loops: CDR1 SEHNR, CDR2 FQNEAQ (reference sequence). The CDR3 is made up of 11 amino acids. CDR3 nucleotide sequence: TGTGCCAGCAGCTCCCTTTTTGGCTACACCTTC. Protein sequence: CASSSLFGYTF.

This sequence joins TRBV6-1 and TRBJ1-5; 7 bases line up with TRBD1. Per the germline V gene, CDR1 is MNHNS and CDR2 is SASEGT. The CDR3 has 17 residues. V lost 4 bases, J lost 2 bases, and 11 bases stayed unmatched. CDR3 loop: CASSAQGGIFGNQPQHF. The CDR3 DNA reads TGTGCCAGCAGTGCCCAGGGGGGGATATTCGGCAATCAGCCCCAGCATTTT.

The chain uses TRBV30 and TRBJ2-5; D is uncertain. Looked up from germline, CDR1 is GTSNPN and CDR2 is SVGIG (reference sequence). Trimming cost V 0 bases and J 0 bases, with 8 bases left between them. This CDR3 is built from 14 residues. Here the CDR3 DNA reads TGTGCCTGGAGTGTAGGAACGTACCAAGAGACCCAGTACTTC. This encodes CAWSVGTYQETQYF.

The genes are TRBV6-5 and TRBJ2-3, with 7 bases identical to TRBD1. CDR3 size: 15 residues. Looked up from germline, CDR1 is MNHEY and CDR2 is SVGAGI. V dropped 6 bases and J dropped 5; count of bases not matched to a gene: 11. CDR3 coding DNA: TGTGCCAGCAGGTCGGGACAGACGGTAGTAGATACGCAGTATTTT. Encoded protein: CASRSGQTVVDTQYF.